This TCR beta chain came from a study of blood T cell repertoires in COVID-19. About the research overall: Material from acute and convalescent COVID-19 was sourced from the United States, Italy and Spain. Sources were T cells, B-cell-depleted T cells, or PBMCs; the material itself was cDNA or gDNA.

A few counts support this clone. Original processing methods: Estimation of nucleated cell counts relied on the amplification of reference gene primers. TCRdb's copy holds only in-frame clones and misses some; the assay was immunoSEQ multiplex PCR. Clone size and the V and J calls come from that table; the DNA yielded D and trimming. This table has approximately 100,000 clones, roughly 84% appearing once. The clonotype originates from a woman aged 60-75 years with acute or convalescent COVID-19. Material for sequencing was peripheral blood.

CDR3 loop: CASSGQGWTEAFF. The CDR3 bases are TGTGCCAGCAGCGGACAGGGATGGACTGAAGCTTTCTTT. V and J are TRBV7-2 and TRBJ1-1; 8 nucleotides agree with TRBD1. Trimming cost V 5 bases and J 5 bases; bases outside gene matches: 4. Germline V gene sequence: CDR1 SGHTA, CDR2 FQGNSA. The CDR3 has 13 amino acids. Combining the CDR3 with reference TRBV7-2 and TRBJ1-1 gives the whole variable domain GAGVSQSPSNKVTEKGKDVELRCDPISGHTALYWYRQSLGQGLEFLIYFQGNSAPDKSGLPSDRFSAERTGGSVSTLTIQRTQQEDSAVYLCASSGQGWTEAFFGQGTRLTVV.